The rows below give T cell receptor beta chains drawn from one sample of a study of blood T cell repertoires in COVID-19. Some clones are missing from TCRdb's copy, which holds only in-frame ones; the method was immunoSEQ multiplex PCR. This table has about 120,000 clones, 78% appearing once. The sequenced sample was peripheral blood. The receptors were gathered from a man in his sixties or seventies with acute or convalescent COVID-19. Each CDR3 is given with its conserved first and last residue.

v_gene	j_gene	CDR3aa
TRBV5-1	TRBJ2-1	CASSSSSGGAYNEQFF
TRBV6-5	TRBJ2-2	CALGPNTGELFF
TRBV7-2	TRBJ2-5	CASSFNREETQYF
TRBV2	TRBJ1-3	CASTPTDSGNTIYF
TRBV20-1	TRBJ2-3	CSASSPQGRSLIDTQYF
TRBV2	TRBJ2-5	CASSKDRAQETQYF
TRBV6-2/TRBV6-3	TRBJ1-5	CASSYAGNQPQHF
TRBV18	TRBJ2-3	CASSPNGQSTDTQYF
TRBV7-2	TRBJ1-1	CASSFFGLEAFF
TRBV5-1	TRBJ2-6	CASKDRVSGANVLTF
TRBV2	TRBJ2-5	CASSGNRGETQYF
TRBV19	TRBJ2-3	CASSERGGSISTDTQYF
TRBV5-1	TRBJ2-3	CASSFSGGMDTQYF